The clone carrying this T cell receptor beta chain turned up a few times. Its antigen is currently unknown. These data are taken from a study of human T cells and chemical hapten exposure. Whole-study context: After 6 days, upper back 0.01% DPC patch tests were scored.

Germline-derived CDR1 and CDR2 are SEHNR and FQNEAQ (reference sequence). This CDR3 has 20 residues. The trim removed 5 bases at V and 5 bases at J, leaving 25 bases unmatched. Broader study findings: TCRs exceeding 1 in 1000 frequency stayed unchanged with DPC sensitization. Donors, who had alopecia, may show an immune response that differs from healthy people's.

For the library, individual cDNA molecules each received unique molecular identifiers. From the RACE reads, TCRdb called clonotypes with MiXCR, one entry per CDR3 protein. The table includes approximately 80,000 distinct CDR3 sequences, 10% to 14% detected once. Time point here: patch test 3, about 24 weeks after DPC sensitization. Described treatment: therapeutic diphenylcyclopropenone sensitization with weekly scalp DPC. The rearrangement uses TRBV7-9 and TRBJ2-3; TRBD1 matches 7 bases. The source was whole blood, collected in connection with sensitization to the hapten diphenylcyclopropenone (DPC). The source of this sequence is a woman aged 45-65 years with alopecia areata. Some clones in this sample may be carry-over from other donors' samples. The CDR3 nucleotides read TGTGCCAGCAGCATCCCCCATCAACCGGGACAGAGGATCCCGGGAGATACGCAGTATTTT. As protein: CASSIPHQPGQRIPGDTQYF.